One sample yielded the 4 T cell receptor beta chains listed below, sequenced in a study of PD-L1 blockade in urothelial cancer. Time point noted: peripheral blood 6 weeks after treatment start. This table comes from immunoSEQ multiplex PCR, and its TCRdb copy is limited to in-frame clones, with some not included. The repertoire holds fewer than 85,000 clones, about nine tenths seen once, with approximately 10% in the top ten. Sequenced material: PBMCs, taken around atezolizumab (anti-PD-L1) treatment. The receptors originated from a man aged 60 to 75 with urothelial cancer.

The chain carries TRBV5-1 and TRBJ1-1; 7 positions agree with TRBD1. There are 15 residues in the CDR3. The V gene end was trimmed by 4 bases and the J gene end by 4 bases; junction bases not matched to a gene: 10. CDR1 SGHRS and CDR2 YFSETQ come from the germline V gene. This chain's CDR3 is CASSTGTVDSTEAFF. Here the CDR3 DNA reads TGCGCCAGCAGCACAGGGACAGTAGATAGCACTGAAGCTTTCTTT.

The rearrangement links TRBV7-8 to TRBJ2-1; 7 nucleotides align to TRBD2. The CDR3 length is 15 residues. The germline V gene encodes CDR1 SGHVS and CDR2 FQNEAQ. V lost 5 bases to trimming and J lost 5 bases; unmatched junction nucleotides: 9. This CDR3 is CASSRSGGRDNEQFF. For the CDR3, the DNA is TGTGCCAGCAGCCGCTCGGGAGGTCGGGACAATGAGCAGTTCTTC.

This chain connects TRBV9 to TRBJ2-5; 9 bases are a match to TRBD1. CDR3 length: 17 amino acids. Germline loops: CDR1 SGDLS, CDR2 YYNGEE. V lost 3 bases and J lost 5; bases outside the gene matches: 14. CDR3 loop: CASSGKPGQGVLETQYF. The CDR3 DNA sequence: TGTGCCAGCAGCGGGAAGCCGGGACAGGGTGTTTTGGAGACCCAGTACTTC.

CDR3 protein: CASSTPGTSRQETQYF. The CDR3 coding sequence is TGTGCCAGTAGTACCCCCGGGACTAGCCGACAAGAGACCCAGTACTTC. This chain links TRBV19 with TRBJ2-5; 9 nucleotides align to TRBD2. V was pared by 4 bases and J by 2 bases, with 8 bases of the junction left unmatched. The length of the CDR3 is 16 residues. Germline CDR1 LNHDA, CDR2 SQIVND (reference sequence).